This T cell receptor beta chain derives from a study of monozygotic twins with inflammatory bowel disease. Each CDR3 protein gets one entry in TCRdb, which reprocessed the 5' RACE reads and gives no DNA. The sample table sets out around 380,000 distinct CDR3 sequences. This CDR3 region has 13 residues. Per the germline V gene, CDR1 is ENHRY and CDR2 is SYGVKD. This clonotype was obtained from a human donor with ulcerative colitis or Crohn's disease, or a healthy co-twin of an affected twin (not recorded which). The specimen was blood. The chain links TRBV10-3 to TRBJ2-3. The CDR3 sequence: CAISARATDTQYF.